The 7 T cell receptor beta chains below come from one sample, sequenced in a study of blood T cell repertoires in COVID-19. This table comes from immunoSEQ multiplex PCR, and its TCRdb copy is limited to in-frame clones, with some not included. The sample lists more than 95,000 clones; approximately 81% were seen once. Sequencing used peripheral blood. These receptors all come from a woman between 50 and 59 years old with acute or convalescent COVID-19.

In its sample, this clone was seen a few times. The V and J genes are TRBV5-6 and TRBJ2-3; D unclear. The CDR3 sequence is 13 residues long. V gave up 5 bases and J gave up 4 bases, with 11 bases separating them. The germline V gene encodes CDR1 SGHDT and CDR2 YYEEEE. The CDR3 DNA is TGTGCCAGCAGTCGGGTCACCCCAGATACGCAGTATTTT. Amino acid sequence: CASSRVTPDTQYF. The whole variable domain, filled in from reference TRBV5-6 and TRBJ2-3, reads DAGVTQSPTHLIKTRGQQVTLRCSPKSGHDTVSWYQQALGQGPQFIFQYYEEEERQRGNFPDRFSGHQFPNYSSELNVNALLLGDSALYLCASSRVTPDTQYFGPGTRLTVL.

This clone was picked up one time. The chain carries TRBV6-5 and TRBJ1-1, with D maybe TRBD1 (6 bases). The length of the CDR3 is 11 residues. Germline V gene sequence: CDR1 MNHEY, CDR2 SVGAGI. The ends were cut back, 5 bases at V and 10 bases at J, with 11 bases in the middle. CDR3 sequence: CASSLGGSAFF. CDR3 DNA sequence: TGTGCCAGCAGTCTAGGGGGATCAGCTTTCTTT.

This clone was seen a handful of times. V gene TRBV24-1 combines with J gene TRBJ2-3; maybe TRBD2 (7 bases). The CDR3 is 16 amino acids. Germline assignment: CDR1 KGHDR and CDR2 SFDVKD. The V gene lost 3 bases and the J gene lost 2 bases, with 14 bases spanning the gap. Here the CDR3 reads CATSDGGGGITDTQYF. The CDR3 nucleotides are TGTGCCACCAGTGATGGAGGGGGAGGGATCACAGATACGCAGTATTTT.

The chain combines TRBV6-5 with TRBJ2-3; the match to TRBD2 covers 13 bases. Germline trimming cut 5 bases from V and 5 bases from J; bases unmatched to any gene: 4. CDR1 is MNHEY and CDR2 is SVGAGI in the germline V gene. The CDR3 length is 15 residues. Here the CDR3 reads CASSRTSGGEDTQYF. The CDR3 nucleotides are TGTGCCAGCAGTAGGACTAGCGGGGGCGAAGATACGCAGTATTTT.

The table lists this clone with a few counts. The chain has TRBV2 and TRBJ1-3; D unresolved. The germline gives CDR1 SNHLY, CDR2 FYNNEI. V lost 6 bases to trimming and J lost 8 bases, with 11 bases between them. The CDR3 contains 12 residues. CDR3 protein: CASSINRDTIYF. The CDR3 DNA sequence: TGTGCCAGCAGCATCAACCGGGACACCATATATTTT.

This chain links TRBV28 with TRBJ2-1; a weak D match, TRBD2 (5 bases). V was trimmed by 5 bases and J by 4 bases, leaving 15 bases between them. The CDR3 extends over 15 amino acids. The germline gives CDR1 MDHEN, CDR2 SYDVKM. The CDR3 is CASSPATAEYNEQFF. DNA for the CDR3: TGTGCCAGCAGTCCCGCCACAGCGGAATACAATGAGCAGTTCTTC.

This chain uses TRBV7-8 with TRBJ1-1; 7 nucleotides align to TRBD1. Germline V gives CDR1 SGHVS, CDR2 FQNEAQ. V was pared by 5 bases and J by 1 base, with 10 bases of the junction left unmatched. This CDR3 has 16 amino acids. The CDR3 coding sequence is TGTGCCAGCAGCCCCTCGAGGGGGCTGCGGAACACTGAAGCTTTCTTT. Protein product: CASSPSRGLRNTEAFF.